Following are 13 T cell receptor beta chains from one sample sequenced in a study of post-analysis software for immune sequencing data (dated by TCRdb to between 2015 and 2017). Summary of the overall study and its limitations: Patients showed significantly higher frequencies than controls for a handful of TRBV segments, among them TRBV5-6, TRBV5-1 and TRBV20-1.

For these receptors, no antigen is known. Library preparation used PCR. The data were produced on an Illumina HiSeq 2500. To reduce PCR and sequencing biases, unique molecular identifiers were incorporated into the TCR beta cDNA libraries. Clones were called with MiXCR by TCRdb after fastp trimmed the public reads at Q25, and only in-frame beta chains were retained. Rows with a matching CDR3 protein are joined into one entry that keeps the most common DNA and genes. The sample profile shows approximately 160,000 distinct CDR3 sequences; over 25% of them were found once. Of the sample, about 1.6% is held by the ten largest clones. Input material: blood. The receptors stem from a girl aged 5-17 years with multiple sclerosis.

The CDR3 is CASETSGNSSYEQYF. CDR3 sequence (DNA): TGTGCCAGCGAGACTAGCGGAAATTCCTCCTACGAGCAGTACTTC. The rearrangement links TRBV21-1 to TRBJ2-7; the table's D gene call, TRBD2, was not cross checked with the DNA. TRBV21-1 is shown as a pseudogene. The CDR3 is 15 amino acids.

This clonotype was seen a few times. The chain joins TRBV12-3 or TRBV12-4 to TRBJ2-1; 9 bases match TRBD2. The V gene end was trimmed by 3 bases and the J gene end by 0 bases; junction bases not matched to a gene: 15. CDR3 size: 20 residues. The CDR3 DNA reads as TGTGCCAGCAGTTTTTCACCCGGGACTAGCCGGGTGGGCTCCTACAATGAGCAGTTCTTC. Translation: CASSFSPGTSRVGSYNEQFF.

On this clonotype itself: Given a much more abundant clone one base away, this may be a read error. The gene calls are TRBV5-1 and TRBJ2-1; 10 bases agree with TRBD2. This CDR3 contains 15 residues. CDR1 SGHRS and CDR2 YFSETQ come from the germline V gene. Here the CDR3 reads CASSTGASGGNGQFF. The CDR3 nucleotides read TGCGCCAGCAGCACCGGTGCTAGCGGGGGCAATGGGCAGTTCTTC. Supplemented by reference TRBV5-1 and TRBJ2-1, the full variable domain reads KAGVTQTPRYLIKTRGQQVTLSCSPISGHRSVSWYQQTPGQGLQFLFEYFSETQRNKGNFPGRFSGRQFSNSRSEMNVSTLELGDSALYLCASSTGASGGNGQFFGPGTRLTVL.

This sequence joins TRBV2 and TRBJ2-5; TRBD1 agrees at 8 bases. V gave up 7 bases and J gave up 6 bases; unmatched junction bases: 4. Germline values: CDR1 SNHLY, CDR2 FYNNEI. The CDR3 runs 12 residues. The CDR3 DNA follows: TGTGCCAGCAAGGACAGGGAGAAGACCCAGTACTTC. It encodes CASKDREKTQYF. Together with reference TRBV2 and TRBJ2-5, the CDR3 gives the full variable domain: EPEVTQTPSHQVTQMGQEVILRCVPISNHLYFYWYRQILGQKVEFLVSFYNNEISEKSEIFDDQFSVERPDGSNFTLKIRSTKLEDSAMYFCASKDREKTQYFGPGTRLLVL.

The rearrangement uses TRBV3-1 and TRBJ2-7; D gene unclear. The end of the DNA fits TRBJ2-5 better, so the J call may be wrong. The CDR3 has 15 amino acids. Germline values: CDR1 LGHDT, CDR2 YNNKEL (reference sequence). This CDR3 is CASSPRPATSETQYF. As DNA, the CDR3 is TGTGCCAGCAGCCCACGACCGGCTACCTCGGAGACCCAGTACTTC.

This clonotype was detected a few times. The chain couples TRBV29-1 to TRBJ2-5; D is perhaps TRBD1 or TRBD2 (5 bases each). Trimming cost V 6 bases and J 5 bases, with 13 bases left between them. Germline V lookup: CDR1 SQVTM, CDR2 ANQGSEA. The CDR3 has 12 residues. CDR3 loop: CSVRSEGETQYF. The DNA of the CDR3 is TGCAGCGTCCGCTCCGAGGGGGAGACCCAGTACTTC.

This clonotype was seen a handful of times. This sequence joins TRBV12-3 or TRBV12-4 and TRBJ1-6, with D possibly TRBD1 on 6 matching bases. The CDR3 loop spans 15 amino acids. V was pared by 2 bases and J by 9 bases, with 14 bases between. The CDR3 coding sequence is TGTGCCAGCAGTTTAAGGGGGACATCGGGTTCACCCCTCCACTTT. This sequence encodes CASSLRGTSGSPLHF.

The table lists this clonotype with a few counts. An end of the junction differs from the germline gene, which may be a read error. V and J are TRBV12-3 or TRBV12-4 and TRBJ2-3; no firm D call. The CDR3 contains 14 residues. As DNA, the CDR3 is TGTGCCAGCAGTCCCCTCCGGAGAACAGATGCGCAGTATTTT. Translating it yields CASSPLRRTDAQYF.

The chain couples TRBV28 to TRBJ2-3; 10 nucleotides align to TRBD1. V shed 7 bases and J 2 bases; nucleotides not matched to a gene: 6. This CDR3 comprises 15 residues. Germline V gives CDR1 MDHEN, CDR2 SYDVKM. The CDR3 loop is CASMMTGGFTDTQYF. The CDR3 DNA is TGTGCCAGCATGATGACAGGGGGCTTCACAGATACGCAGTATTTT.

This clonotype was detected ten times or more. V and J are TRBV6-6 and TRBJ2-5; the D gene could be TRBD1 or TRBD2 (5 bases each). The germline V and J ends were trimmed by 4 bases and 1 base, with 10 bases remaining between them. CDR3 length: 14 amino acids. The germline gives CDR1 MNHNY, CDR2 SVGAGI (reference sequence). CDR3 nucleotides: TGTGCCAGCAGTTTGAGGGGCACCCAAGAGACCCAGTACTTC. It encodes CASSLRGTQETQYF.

To note about this clonotype: This sequence may be a read error, since a much larger clone differs from it by one base. The chain recombines TRBV12-3 or TRBV12-4 with TRBJ1-2; 8 nucleotides align to TRBD1. The CDR3 loop spans 13 amino acids. Losses at the gene ends were 6 bases for V and 5 bases for J; bases not matched to a gene: 5. In nucleotides, the CDR3 is TGTGCCAGCAGGAACCAGGGGGCGTATGGCTACACCTTC. Translated: CASRNQGAYGYTF.

Regarding this clonotype: This may arise from a read error, as a much more abundant clone is one base away. The chain uses TRBV5-5 and TRBJ2-7, with unresolved D. This CDR3 has 14 amino acids. Trimming cost V 0 bases and J 3 bases, with 10 bases left between them. CDR1 is SGHKS and CDR2 is YYEKEE in the germline V gene (reference sequence). Here the CDR3 DNA reads TGTGCCAGCAGCTTGGACAGTTCCTGCTACGAGCAGTACTTC. It encodes CASSLDSSCYEQYF.

This chain uses TRBV4-1 with TRBJ2-1; perhaps TRBD1 as D (5 bases). Germline CDR1 MGHRA, CDR2 YSYEKL. Trimming shortened V by 6 bases and J by 10 bases, and 25 bases separated the two germline ends. The CDR3 runs to 16 residues. The CDR3 DNA is TGCGCCAGCAGTGTCGTAGGGGCGAGCTCCTACGACGAGCAGTTCTTC. This sequence encodes CASSVVGASSYDEQFF.